The 23 T cell receptor beta chains below come from one sample, sequenced in a study of blood T cell repertoires in COVID-19. Profiling relied on immunoSEQ multiplex PCR, and the TCRdb table lists in-frame clones only, not all of them. The sample lists around 83,000 clones; 86% were seen once. The sample consisted of peripheral blood. These receptors came from a man between 45 and 60 years old with active or convalescent COVID-19.

This clone was recorded once. The chain has TRBV21-1 and TRBJ2-5; the table names TRBD1, a call not compared with the DNA. TRBV21-1 is an annotated pseudogene. This CDR3 contains 14 residues. The CDR3 DNA is TGTGCCGGACAGGGGGCCGCGGCTGGGGAGACCCAGTACTTC. Translating gives CAGQGAAAGETQYF.

The rearrangement joins TRBV6-5 to TRBJ2-7; weak D call: TRBD1 (6 bases). Trimming removed 8 bases at V and 3 bases at J, with 11 bases between. The germline V gene has CDR1 MNHEY and CDR2 SVGAGI. The CDR3 extends over 12 amino acids. CDR3 DNA: TGTGCCAGCGGGGGCGGCCTCTACGAGCAGTACTTC. Amino acids: CASGGGLYEQYF.

CDR3 coding DNA: TGTGCCAGTAGTAGGTCTAGCGGGGTGGGAGAGACCCAGTACTTC. Translating it yields CASSRSSGVGETQYF. The chain recombines TRBV19 with TRBJ2-5; 9 bases agree with TRBD2. The CDR3 is 15 residues long. V was pared by 4 bases and J by 4 bases, with 7 bases of the junction left unmatched. Germline V gene lookup returns CDR1 LNHDA and CDR2 SQIVND (reference sequence).

The V and J genes are TRBV6-6 and TRBJ1-3; 7 positions agree with TRBD1. The germline V gene has CDR1 MNHNY and CDR2 SVGAGI (reference sequence). J gave up 1 base and V 5 bases, and 11 bases lay outside the gene matches. The CDR3 contains 17 residues. CDR3 amino acids: CASSPQPGQSSGNTIYF. CDR3 in DNA: TGTGCCAGCAGTCCGCAACCGGGACAGAGTTCTGGAAACACCATATATTTT.

The chain uses TRBV19 and TRBJ2-5, with TRBD1 matching 10 bases. The V segment lost 8 bases and the J segment 5 bases; nucleotides outside the gene matches: 5. This CDR3 has 13 amino acids. Germline V gives CDR1 LNHDA, CDR2 SQIVND (reference sequence). CDR3 loop: CASSGQGGETQYF. The CDR3 nucleotides read TGTGCCAGTTCAGGACAGGGGGGTGAGACCCAGTACTTC.

This rearrangement joins TRBV3-1 (or the pseudogene TRBV3-2) to TRBJ1-4, with 7 bases aligning to TRBD1. Germline assignment: CDR1 LGHDT and CDR2 YNNKEL (reference sequence). This CDR3 has 15 amino acids. Unmatched junction bases numbered 7, after V lost 2 bases and J lost 7 bases. The CDR3 protein is CASSQPTGTGEKLFF. CDR3 nucleotide sequence: TGTGCCAGCAGCCAACCGACAGGGACTGGTGAAAAACTGTTTTTT.

The CDR3 DNA follows: TGTGCCACCATCAGGGACAGGGGCGCCGGGGAGCTGTTTTTT. Protein: CATIRDRGAGELFF. The rearrangement joins TRBV15 to TRBJ2-2, with 10 nucleotides matching TRBD1. The ends lost 7 bases at V and 6 bases at J; junction bases unmatched: 5. The CDR3 totals 14 residues. Germline CDR1 LNHNV, CDR2 YYDKDF (reference sequence).

The chain uses TRBV5-1 and TRBJ1-2, with TRBD1 as a possible D gene (5 bases). The V gene's germline CDR1 is SGHRS and CDR2 YFSETQ. Trimming removed 0 bases at V and 8 bases at J, with 14 bases between. The CDR3 has 14 amino acids. In nucleotides, the CDR3 is TGCGCCAGCAGCTTGGGGACAACAGGTCGGGGCTACACCTTC. Its translation is CASSLGTTGRGYTF.

V gene TRBV12-3 or TRBV12-4 combines with J gene TRBJ1-2; 7 bases line up with TRBD1. V shed 10 bases, J shed 4 bases, and the junction held 9 bases outside the gene matches. The CDR3 totals 13 residues. The DNA for the CDR3 is TGTGCCATCAAAGAGACAGGGACCTATGGCTACACCTTC. Amino acid sequence: CAIKETGTYGYTF.

The rearrangement uses TRBV4-2 and TRBJ1-1; a possible D gene is TRBD1 (6 bases). Germline V CDR1 and CDR2: LGHNA, YNFKEQ. This CDR3 comprises 13 residues. With 1 base removed from V and 13 bases from J, the gap between germline ends came to 16 bases. This CDR3 is CASSQGMGQSIFF. The CDR3 coding sequence is TGTGCCAGCAGCCAAGGGATGGGACAATCGATTTTCTTT.

This chain uses TRBV21-1 with TRBJ2-1; TRBD1, the table's D call, lacks a check against the DNA. TRBV21-1 is annotated as a pseudogene. The CDR3 extends over 16 amino acids. The CDR3 coding sequence is TGTGCCAGCACCACAGGACAGGGACACAACGTCAATGAGCAGTTCTTC. As protein: CASTTGQGHNVNEQFF.

In its sample, this clone was seen a few times. The chain couples TRBV29-1 to TRBJ1-1; possible D gene TRBD1, 6 bases. The CDR3 spans 13 residues. Trimming left V 6 bases short and J 3 bases short, with 14 bases between. CDR1 is SQVTM, CDR2 ANQGSEA, per germline. This chain's CDR3 is CSVSRGPDTEAFF. CDR3 sequence (DNA): TGCAGCGTGAGCAGGGGTCCGGACACTGAAGCTTTCTTT.

The chain combines TRBV7-2 with TRBJ1-4; D uncertain. CDR1 is SGHTA and CDR2 is FQGNSA in the germline V gene. The CDR3 runs 17 residues. V gave up 2 bases and J gave up 8 bases, with 21 bases separating them. CDR3 sequence: CASSLFSLKVSGEKLFF. CDR3 bases: TGTGCCAGCAGCTTATTTTCACTTAAAGTTTCGGGGGAAAAACTGTTTTTT.

The chain links TRBV3-1 (or the pseudogene TRBV3-2) to TRBJ1-2; weak D call: TRBD1 (6 bases). Germline values: CDR1 LGHDT, CDR2 YNNKEL (reference sequence). The CDR3 totals 15 residues. Trimming removed 6 bases at V and 6 bases at J, with 20 bases between. The CDR3 DNA reads TGTGCCAGCAGACCACTCGACAGGCCTGGAAATGGCTACACCTTC. Protein sequence: CASRPLDRPGNGYTF.

This chain links TRBV28 with TRBJ1-6, with D possibly TRBD1 on 6 matching bases. V was trimmed by 6 bases and J by 6 bases, leaving 9 bases between them. CDR3 size: 13 residues. Germline CDR1 reads MDHEN; CDR2 reads SYDVKM. CDR3 loop: CASRSRGNSPLHF. Written as DNA, the CDR3 is TGTGCCAGCAGGTCCAGGGGTAATTCACCCCTCCACTTT.

J is TRBJ2-5 and V is TRBV5-5; weak D call: TRBD2 (6 bases). Germline lookup yields CDR1 SGHKS and CDR2 YYEKEE (reference sequence). The ends were cut back, 0 bases at V and 0 bases at J, with 12 bases in the middle. There are 16 residues in the CDR3. The CDR3 sequence: CASSLGLAAYQETQYF. The CDR3 region has the DNA TGTGCCAGCAGCTTGGGATTAGCGGCGTACCAAGAGACCCAGTACTTC. Looking up the rest from reference TRBV5-5 and TRBJ2-5 gives the full variable domain: DAGVTQSPTHLIKTRGQQVTLRCSPISGHKSVSWYQQVLGQGPQFIFQYYEKEERGRGNFPDRFSARQFPNYSSELNVNALLLGDSALYLCASSLGLAAYQETQYFGPGTRLLVL.

This clone was counted a single time. The chain carries TRBV12-5 and TRBJ2-5, with 13 bases matching TRBD2. The CDR3 sequence is 16 residues long. Germline V gives CDR1 LGHNT, CDR2 FRNRAP. Losses at the gene ends were 5 bases for V and 5 bases for J; bases not matched to a gene: 8. This CDR3 reads CASGIGLAGARETQYF. The CDR3 DNA reads as TGTGCTAGTGGTATCGGACTAGCGGGGGCGAGGGAGACCCAGTACTTC.

The rearrangement joins TRBV6-5 to TRBJ1-2; perhaps TRBD1 as D (6 bases). Germline V CDR1 and CDR2: MNHEY, SVGAGI. The CDR3 is 13 amino acids. V was pared by 7 bases and J by 4 bases, with 13 bases between. For the CDR3, the DNA is TGTGCCAGCACCCGGACAGAATCCTATGGCTACACCTTC. Translating gives CASTRTESYGYTF.

The chain has TRBV12-5 and TRBJ2-7; TRBD1 might be the D (5 bases). This CDR3 region has 15 residues. In germline, CDR1 is LGHNT, CDR2 FRNRAP. Trimming took 2 bases from V and 0 from J, leaving 11 bases between them. CDR3 DNA: TGTGCTAGTGGTTTGTCGGCAGGGTACTCCTACGAGCAGTACTTC. Its translation is CASGLSAGYSYEQYF.

The chain uses TRBV9 and TRBJ2-7, with D tentatively TRBD2 (5 bases). The CDR3 has 18 residues. CDR1 is SGDLS and CDR2 is YYNGEE in the germline V gene. V lost 0 bases and J lost 1, with 20 bases in between. DNA for the CDR3: TGTGCCAGCAGCGTAGCTCTACTCTCGGAGGCCGAATCCTACGAGCAGTACTTC. Translated, it gives CASSVALLSEAESYEQYF.

This clone was found once. The V call is TRBV5-4, the J call TRBJ2-5, with 7 bases aligning to TRBD2. CDR1 is SGHNT and CDR2 is YYREEE in the germline V gene (reference sequence). Germline trimming cut 0 bases from V and 6 bases from J; bases unmatched to any gene: 11. The CDR3 spans 16 residues. CDR3 in amino acids: CASSLVGGFGAKTQYF. The CDR3 region has the DNA TGTGCCAGCAGCTTGGTCGGGGGGTTTGGGGCGAAGACCCAGTACTTC. The entire variable domain, with the rest obtained from reference TRBV5-4 and TRBJ2-5, is as follows: ETGVTQSPTHLIKTRGQQVTLRCSSQSGHNTVSWYQQALGQGPQFIFQYYREEENGRGNFPPRFSGLQFPNYSSELNVNALELDDSALYLCASSLVGGFGAKTQYFGPGTRLLVL.

This chain uses TRBV5-4 with TRBJ2-5, with TRBD2 as a possible D gene (5 bases). Germline CDR1 is SGHNT and CDR2 is YYREEE (reference sequence). CDR3 length: 14 amino acids. The germline V and J ends were trimmed by 4 bases and 3 bases, with 13 bases remaining between them. Here the CDR3 DNA reads TGTGCCAGCAGCGGCGCAGGACTCGAAGAGACCCAGTACTTC. Translating it yields CASSGAGLEETQYF.

The chain joins TRBV3-1 (or the pseudogene TRBV3-2) to TRBJ1-4; the D gene is possibly TRBD1 (5 bases). Trimming left V 0 bases short and J 6 bases short, with 8 bases between. This CDR3 spans 14 amino acids. Germline V CDR1 and CDR2: LGHDT, YNNKEL (reference sequence). In DNA, the CDR3 is TGTGCCAGCAGCCAAGATGCGGGGGATGAAAAACTGTTTTTT. It encodes CASSQDAGDEKLFF.